This T cell receptor (beta chain) emerged from a study of beta chain features in type 1 diabetes. The wider study: Cell yields, age and gender were similar between patients and healthy donors. Study observations and caveats: Shorter templates might be favored by PCR, and equally so in patients and in controls. TCRB CDR3s were moderately but significantly shorter in Type 1 diabetes patients in all four CD4+ subsets.

Only one heparinised blood draw was taken per donor, and its volume averaged about 120 mL. Using CD45RO/CCR7/CD25/CD127/CD95/CD27, CD4+ naive, central memory, regulatory and stem cell-like memory cells were sorted. What was sequenced were expressed TCRB transcripts, since all of the isolated RNA had been reverse transcribed. The method was immunoSEQ multiplex PCR; TCRdb's version includes in-frame clones alone and lacks a portion of them. In the table there are under 350,000 clones, around 22% of which are singletons. The CDR3 sequence is 13 residues long. In germline, CDR1 is MNHNS, CDR2 SASEGT. With 10 bases clipped from V and 6 bases from J, the junction kept 10 bases outside the gene matches. This clone showed up just a few times. What it binds is not known.

Sequencing was performed on naive CD4+ T cells from blood. The chain links TRBV6-1 to TRBJ2-7; 9 bases line up with TRBD2. This clonotype was sampled from a young woman with type 1 diabetes. CDR3 in DNA: TGTGCCACCGGACTAGCGCGAGCAGGCGAGCAGTACTTC. Translation gives CATGLARAGEQYF.